A selection of T cell receptor beta chains follows, all from one sample in a study of blood T cell repertoires in COVID-19. Some clones are missing from TCRdb's copy, which holds only in-frame ones; the method was immunoSEQ multiplex PCR. The sample lists fewer than 350,000 clones; approximately 91% were seen once. The sample taken for sequencing was PBMCs or T cells enriched from blood (not recorded which). These receptors all stem from a woman aged 40 to 50 with acute COVID-19. The CDR3 runs from the conserved cysteine through the conserved F or W. D genes are given only for firm matches. Clone size is stated in some rows and not others, as once, few, many or a class when expanded.

j_call d_call clone_size v_call cdr3_nt cdr3_aa
TRBJ1-3 NA NA TRBV4-1 TGCGCCAGCAGTCCAGACGGGAGCTCTGGAAACACCATATATTTT CASSPDGSSGNTIYF
TRBJ2-1 TRBD1 NA TRBV7-3 TGTGCCAGCAGCCACGACAGGGCCTCCTACAATGAGCAGTTCTTC CASSHDRASYNEQFF
TRBJ1-2 TRBD1 NA TRBV14 TGTGCCAGCAGCCTCGACCGGGACAGGGGTTACACCTTC CASSLDRDRGYTF
TRBJ2-7 NA NA TRBV2 TGTGCCAGCAGAATTAGCTGGAGGGCCGCCTCCTACGAGCAGTACTTC CASRISWRAASYEQYF
TRBJ1-3 NA NA TRBV7-6 TGTGCCAGCAGCTTATCTACTCCACCCGGGGGGAACACCATATATTTT CASSLSTPPGGNTIYF
TRBJ2-5 NA NA TRBV18 TGTGCCAGCTCTAGGGACATCCAAGAGACCCAGTACTTC CASSRDIQETQYF
TRBJ1-4 NA NA TRBV2 TGTGCCAGCAGGCAGACTACAACTAATGAAAAACTGTTTTTT CASRQTTTNEKLFF
TRBJ2-2 NA NA TRBV6-5 TGTGCCAGCAGACCGGGACTGATTAACACCGGGGAGCTGTTTTTT CASRPGLINTGELFF
TRBJ2-3 TRBD2 NA TRBV6-5 TGTGCCAGCAGGCCGGGCGGGGGTGGCACAGATACGCAGTATTTT CASRPGGGGTDTQYF
TRBJ1-1 TRBD1 NA TRBV9 TGTGCCAGCAGCCCGGACAGGACGAACACTGAAGCTTTCTTT CASSPDRTNTEAFF
TRBJ1-1 NA NA TRBV7-9 TGTGCCAGCAGCCTTAAGGGCGGCGGGCCCCAAGCTTTCTTT CASSLKGGGPQAFF
TRBJ2-3 NA few TRBV5-6 TGTGCCAGCAGCCCGGGAGGGACAGGGTCAGATACGCAGTATTTT CASSPGGTGSDTQYF
TRBJ2-4 NA NA TRBV6-2/TRBV6-3 TGTGCCAGCAGTGGTTGGAGTAGCGGAGCCAAAAACATTCAGTACTTC CASSGWSSGAKNIQYF
TRBJ1-6 NA NA TRBV29-1 TGCAGCGTTATATGGCACCCAAATTCACCCCTCCACTTT CSVIWHPNSPLHF
TRBJ2-2 NA NA TRBV4-3 TGCGCCAGCAGCCAAATCGGGGTCGGGGAGCTGTTTTTT CASSQIGVGELFF
TRBJ2-4 NA once TRBV2 TGTGCCAGCAGTGAAGCGCGGGGAGACATTCAGTACTTC CASSEARGDIQYF
TRBJ1-2 NA NA TRBV29-1 TGCAGCGTTGAAGATAAACCCGGACTTTTCTATGGCTACACCTTC CSVEDKPGLFYGYTF
TRBJ1-1 NA NA TRBV28 TGTGCCAGCAGTTTACTACAGGGTTCAGCTTTCTTT CASSLLQGSAFF
TRBJ1-5 NA NA TRBV21-1 TGTGCCAGCAGCATCCTCTCGACAGGGCCGTCTAGCAAGCCCCAGCATTTT CASSILSTGPSSKPQHF
TRBJ1-5 TRBD1 NA TRBV27 TGTGCCAGCAGCGACAGGGGGCATCAGCCCCAGCATTTT CASSDRGHQPQHF
TRBJ2-4 TRBD2 NA TRBV11-3 TGTGCCAGCAGCTTAGGGTTAGCGGGAGGGGTTGAAAACATTCAGTACTTC CASSLGLAGGVENIQYF
TRBJ1-1 TRBD1 NA TRBV3-1/TRBV3-2 TGTGCCAGCAGGGGACAGTTCTCTGAAGCTTTCTTT CASRGQFSEAFF
TRBJ2-1 TRBD2 NA TRBV7-3 TGTGCCAGCAGCCTTACTAGCGGGGCGATAGCAGAGCAGTTCTTC CASSLTSGAIAEQFF
TRBJ1-2 TRBD1 NA TRBV9 TGTGCCAGCAGCCAGGCCCCCGGGACAGGGGGCCGGGGCGGCTACACCTTC CASSQAPGTGGRGGYTF
TRBJ2-1 NA NA TRBV21-1 TGTGCCAGCACTTTGGGACTAGCGGGGGAAACCCCATACAATGAGCAGTTCTTC CASTLGLAGETPYNEQFF
TRBJ1-2 TRBD1 NA TRBV5-1 TGCGCCAGCAGCTGGATAGGGGGCAGCTATGGCTACACCTTC CASSWIGGSYGYTF